This entry is about one T cell receptor (beta chain). This record comes from a study of T cell changes during pregnancy in multiple sclerosis. This table comes from immunoSEQ multiplex PCR, and its TCRdb copy is limited to in-frame clones, with some not included. Of tens of thousands of clones in the sample, roughly 93% were seen once. This specimen was CD8+ T cells from peripheral blood mononuclear cells, taken in the second trimester of pregnancy. This clonotype was obtained from a female donor with multiple sclerosis, enrolled in a pregnancy study.

The CDR3 sequence is CASRTRGFNTEAFF. CDR3 nucleotide sequence: TGTGCCAGCCGGACGAGGGGGTTTAACACTGAAGCTTTCTTT. V is TRBV6-5 and J is TRBJ1-1; perhaps TRBD1 as D (6 bases). V was shortened by 8 bases and J by 2 bases, with 15 bases between the two germline ends. This CDR3 spans 14 amino acids. Germline V lookup: CDR1 MNHEY, CDR2 SVGAGI.